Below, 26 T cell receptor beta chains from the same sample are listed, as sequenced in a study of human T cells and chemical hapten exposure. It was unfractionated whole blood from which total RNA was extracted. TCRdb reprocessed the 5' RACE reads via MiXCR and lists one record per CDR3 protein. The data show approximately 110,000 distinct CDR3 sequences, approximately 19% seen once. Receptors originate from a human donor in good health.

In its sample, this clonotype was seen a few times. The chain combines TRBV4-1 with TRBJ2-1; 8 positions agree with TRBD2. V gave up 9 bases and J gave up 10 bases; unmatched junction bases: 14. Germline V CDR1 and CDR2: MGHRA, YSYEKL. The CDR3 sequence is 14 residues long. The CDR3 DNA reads TGCGCCAGTGAAGGGGGGACTAGGTTGAACGAGCAGTTCTTC. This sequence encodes CASEGGTRLNEQFF.

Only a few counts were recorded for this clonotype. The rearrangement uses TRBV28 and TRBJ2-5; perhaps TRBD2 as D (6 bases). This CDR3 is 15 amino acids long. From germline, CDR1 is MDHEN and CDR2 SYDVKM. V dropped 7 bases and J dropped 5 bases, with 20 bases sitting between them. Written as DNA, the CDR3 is TGTGCCAGCATGGGGTATCGGGGGAAAGGGGAGACCCAGTACTTC. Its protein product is CASMGYRGKGETQYF.

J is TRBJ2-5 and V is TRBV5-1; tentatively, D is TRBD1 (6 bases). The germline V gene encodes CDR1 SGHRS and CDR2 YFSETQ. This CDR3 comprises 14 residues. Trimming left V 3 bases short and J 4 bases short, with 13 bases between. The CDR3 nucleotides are TGCGCCAGCAGCTCTCCTACAGGGTCAGAGACCCAGTACTTC. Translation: CASSSPTGSETQYF. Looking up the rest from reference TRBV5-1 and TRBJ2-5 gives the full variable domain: KAGVTQTPRYLIKTRGQQVTLSCSPISGHRSVSWYQQTPGQGLQFLFEYFSETQRNKGNFPGRFSGRQFSNSRSEMNVSTLELGDSALYLCASSSPTGSETQYFGPGTRLLVL.

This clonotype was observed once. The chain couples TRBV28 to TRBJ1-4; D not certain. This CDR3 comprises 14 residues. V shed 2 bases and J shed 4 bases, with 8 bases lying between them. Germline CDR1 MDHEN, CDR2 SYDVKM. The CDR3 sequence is CASSLEGRNEKLFF. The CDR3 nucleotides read TGTGCCAGCAGTTTAGAGGGCCGTAATGAAAAACTGTTTTTT.

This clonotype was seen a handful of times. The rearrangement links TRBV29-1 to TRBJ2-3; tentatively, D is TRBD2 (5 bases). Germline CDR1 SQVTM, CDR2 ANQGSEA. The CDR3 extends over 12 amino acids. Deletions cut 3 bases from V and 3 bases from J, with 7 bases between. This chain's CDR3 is CSVERATDTQYF. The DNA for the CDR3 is TGCAGCGTTGAGCGGGCGACAGATACGCAGTATTTT.

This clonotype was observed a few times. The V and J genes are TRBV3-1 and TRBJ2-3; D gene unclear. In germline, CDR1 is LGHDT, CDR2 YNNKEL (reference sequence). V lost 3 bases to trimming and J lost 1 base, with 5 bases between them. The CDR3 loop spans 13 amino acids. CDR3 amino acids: CASSQVGTDTQYF. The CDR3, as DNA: TGTGCCAGCAGCCAGGTTGGCACAGATACGCAGTATTTT.

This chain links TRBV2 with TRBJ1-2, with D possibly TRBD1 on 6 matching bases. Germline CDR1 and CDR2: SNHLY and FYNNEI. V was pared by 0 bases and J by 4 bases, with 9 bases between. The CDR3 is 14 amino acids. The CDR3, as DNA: TGTGCCAGCAGTGAAGCACAGGGAGCCTATGGCTACACCTTC. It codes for CASSEAQGAYGYTF.

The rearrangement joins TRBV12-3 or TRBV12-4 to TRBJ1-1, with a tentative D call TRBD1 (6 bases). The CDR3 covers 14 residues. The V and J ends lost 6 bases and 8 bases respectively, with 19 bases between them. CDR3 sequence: CASSRGPTVDEAFF. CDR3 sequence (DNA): TGTGCCAGCAGCAGGGGCCCAACTGTTGACGAAGCTTTCTTT.

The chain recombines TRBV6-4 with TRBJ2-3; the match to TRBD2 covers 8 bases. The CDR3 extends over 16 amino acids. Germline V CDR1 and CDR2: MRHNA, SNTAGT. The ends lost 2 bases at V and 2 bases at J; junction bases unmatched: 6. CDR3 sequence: CASSDQAGGSTDTQYF. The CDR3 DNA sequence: TGTGCCAGCAGTGACCAGGCGGGAGGCTCCACAGATACGCAGTATTTT.

The CDR3 loop reads CASSVGDSNEKLFF. The CDR3 DNA sequence: TGTGCCAGCAGCGTAGGGGACAGCAATGAAAAACTGTTTTTT. J is TRBJ1-4 and V is TRBV9; 7 positions agree with TRBD1. Germline lookup yields CDR1 SGDLS and CDR2 YYNGEE. The CDR3 covers 14 residues. The ends lost 0 bases at V and 5 bases at J; junction bases unmatched: 1.

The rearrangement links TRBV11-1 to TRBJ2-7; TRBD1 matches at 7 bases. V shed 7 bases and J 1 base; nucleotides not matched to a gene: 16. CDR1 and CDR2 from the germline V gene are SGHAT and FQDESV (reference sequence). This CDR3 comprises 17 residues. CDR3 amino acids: CASTRQGTSILSYEQYF. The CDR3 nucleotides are TGTGCCAGCACCCGACAGGGTACTTCGATTTTGTCCTACGAGCAGTACTTC.

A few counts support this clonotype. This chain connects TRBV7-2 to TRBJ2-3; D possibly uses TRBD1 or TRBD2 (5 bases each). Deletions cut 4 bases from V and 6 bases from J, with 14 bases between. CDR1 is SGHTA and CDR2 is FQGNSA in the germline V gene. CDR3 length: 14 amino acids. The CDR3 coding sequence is TGTGCCAGCAGCTCATTGGGACGACCGGATACGCAGTATTTT. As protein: CASSSLGRPDTQYF. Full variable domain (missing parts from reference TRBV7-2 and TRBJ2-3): GAGVSQSPSNKVTEKGKDVELRCDPISGHTALYWYRQSLGQGLEFLIYFQGNSAPDKSGLPSDRFSAERTGGSVSTLTIQRTQQEDSAVYLCASSSLGRPDTQYFGPGTRLTVL.

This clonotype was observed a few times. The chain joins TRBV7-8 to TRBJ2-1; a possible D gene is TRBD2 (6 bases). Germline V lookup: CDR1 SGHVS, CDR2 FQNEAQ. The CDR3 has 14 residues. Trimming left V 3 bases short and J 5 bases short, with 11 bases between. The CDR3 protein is CASSFWDFDNEQFF. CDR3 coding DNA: TGTGCCAGCAGCTTCTGGGACTTTGACAATGAGCAGTTCTTC.

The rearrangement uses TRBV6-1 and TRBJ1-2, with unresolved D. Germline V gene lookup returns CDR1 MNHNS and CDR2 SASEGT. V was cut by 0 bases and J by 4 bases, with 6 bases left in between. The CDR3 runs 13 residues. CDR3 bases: TGTGCCAGCAGTGAAGCCGACGGCTATGGCTACACCTTC. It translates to CASSEADGYGYTF.

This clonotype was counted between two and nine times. CDR3 protein: CASSYSWTGFTDTQYF. For the CDR3, the DNA is TGTGCCAGCAGTTACTCTTGGACAGGGTTCACAGATACGCAGTATTTT. The gene calls are TRBV6-5 and TRBJ2-3; 8 positions match TRBD1. V was clipped by 0 bases and J by 2 bases; unmatched bases: 4. Germline V gene data show CDR1 as MNHEY and CDR2 as SVGAGI. The CDR3 runs 16 residues.

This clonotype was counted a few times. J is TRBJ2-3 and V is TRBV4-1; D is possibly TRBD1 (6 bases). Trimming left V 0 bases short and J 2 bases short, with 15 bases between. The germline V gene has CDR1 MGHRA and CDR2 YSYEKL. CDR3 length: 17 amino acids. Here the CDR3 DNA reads TGCGCCAGCAGCCAAGATGGGAACGGACAGTTCACAGATACGCAGTATTTT. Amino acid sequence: CASSQDGNGQFTDTQYF.

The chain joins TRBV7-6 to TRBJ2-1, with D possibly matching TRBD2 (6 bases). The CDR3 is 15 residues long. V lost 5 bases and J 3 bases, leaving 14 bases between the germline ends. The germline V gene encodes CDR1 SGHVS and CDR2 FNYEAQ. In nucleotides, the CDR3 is TGTGCCAGCAGCCAGGTCAGCGGGTACTACAATGAGCAGTTCTTC. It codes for CASSQVSGYYNEQFF.

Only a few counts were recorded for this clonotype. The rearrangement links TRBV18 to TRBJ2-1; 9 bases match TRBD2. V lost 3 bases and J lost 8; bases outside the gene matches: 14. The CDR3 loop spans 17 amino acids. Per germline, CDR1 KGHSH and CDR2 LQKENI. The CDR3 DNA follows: TGTGCCAGCTCACCTTCGAGGGGTAGCGGGAGTATAGATGAGCAGTTCTTC. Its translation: CASSPSRGSGSIDEQFF.

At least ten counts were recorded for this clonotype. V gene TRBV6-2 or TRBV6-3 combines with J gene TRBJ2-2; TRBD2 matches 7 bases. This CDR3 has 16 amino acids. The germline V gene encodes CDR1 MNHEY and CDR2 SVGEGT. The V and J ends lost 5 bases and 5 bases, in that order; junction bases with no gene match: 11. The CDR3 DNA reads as TGTGCCAGCAGTGATCGCGCGACTAGCCCTACCGGGGAGCTGTTTTTT. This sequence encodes CASSDRATSPTGELFF.

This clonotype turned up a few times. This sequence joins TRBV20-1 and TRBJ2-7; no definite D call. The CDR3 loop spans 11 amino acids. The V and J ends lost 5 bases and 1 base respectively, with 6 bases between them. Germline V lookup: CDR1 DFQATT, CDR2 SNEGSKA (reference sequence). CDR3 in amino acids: CSARPSYEQYF. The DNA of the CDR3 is TGCAGTGCTCGGCCATCCTACGAGCAGTACTTC.

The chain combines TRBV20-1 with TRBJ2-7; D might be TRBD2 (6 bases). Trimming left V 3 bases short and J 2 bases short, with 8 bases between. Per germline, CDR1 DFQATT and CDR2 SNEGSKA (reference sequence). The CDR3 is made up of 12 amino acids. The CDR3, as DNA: TGCAGTGCTAGGGAGGGCCCCTACGAGCAGTACTTC. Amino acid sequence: CSAREGPYEQYF.

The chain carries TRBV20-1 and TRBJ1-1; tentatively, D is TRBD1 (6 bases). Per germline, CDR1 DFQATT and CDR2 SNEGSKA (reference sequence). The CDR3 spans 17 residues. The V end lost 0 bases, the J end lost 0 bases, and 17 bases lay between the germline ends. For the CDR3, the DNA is TGCAGTGCTAGAGATTCCGGGGACACGGCGGTGAACACTGAAGCTTTCTTT. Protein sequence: CSARDSGDTAVNTEAFF.

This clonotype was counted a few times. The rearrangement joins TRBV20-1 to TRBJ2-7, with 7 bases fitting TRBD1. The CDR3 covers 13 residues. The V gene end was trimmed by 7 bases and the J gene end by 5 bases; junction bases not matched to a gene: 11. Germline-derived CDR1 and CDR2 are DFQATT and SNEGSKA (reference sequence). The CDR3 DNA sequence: TGCAGTGTTCCTCGACAGGGCAACGACGAGCAGTACTTC. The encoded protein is CSVPRQGNDEQYF.

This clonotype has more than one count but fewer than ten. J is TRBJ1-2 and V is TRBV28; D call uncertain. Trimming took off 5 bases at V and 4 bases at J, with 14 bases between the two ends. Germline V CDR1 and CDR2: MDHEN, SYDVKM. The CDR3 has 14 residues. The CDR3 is CASSQLLRFYGYTF. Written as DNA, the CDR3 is TGTGCCAGCAGTCAACTCCTGCGCTTCTATGGCTACACCTTC.

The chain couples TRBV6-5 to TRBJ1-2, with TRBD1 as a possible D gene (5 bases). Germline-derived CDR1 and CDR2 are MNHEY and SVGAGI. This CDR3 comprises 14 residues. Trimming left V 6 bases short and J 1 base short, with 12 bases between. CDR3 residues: CASRRGRDNYGYTF. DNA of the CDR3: TGTGCCAGCAGACGGGGCAGAGATAACTATGGCTACACCTTC.

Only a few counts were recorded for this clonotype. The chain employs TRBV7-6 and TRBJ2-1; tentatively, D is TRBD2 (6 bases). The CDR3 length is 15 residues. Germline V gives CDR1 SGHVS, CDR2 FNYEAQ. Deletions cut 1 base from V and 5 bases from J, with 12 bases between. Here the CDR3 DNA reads TGTGCCAGCAGCTTAGTGGCGGGAAGGGACAATGAGCAGTTCTTC. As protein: CASSLVAGRDNEQFF.